The sequence of this TCR beta chain was determined in a study of radiotherapy plus CTLA-4 blockade in lung cancer. Germline V gene sequence: CDR1 SGHDT, CDR2 YYEEEE. V shed 4 bases and J shed 2 bases, with 11 bases lying between them. This CDR3 is 14 amino acids long. Notes on this clone: The antigen is not known.

Using immunoSEQ multiplex PCR, the repertoire was profiled, and TCRdb retains in-frame clones only, with some absent. This sample has around 91,000 clones, with 88% found just once. The study, taken as a whole, reports: Some TCR clones had been derived from tumors. These clones expanded in peripheral blood after radiotherapy plus ipilimumab.

This receptor was identified in a human donor with non-small cell lung cancer that progressed on radiotherapy plus ipilimumab. The chain is built from TRBV5-6 and TRBJ2-3; unclear D gene. The material sequenced was peripheral blood, taken from a patient treated with radiotherapy plus ipilimumab. CDR3 sequence: CASSPGFDTDTQYF. The CDR3 DNA reads TGTGCCAGCAGCCCCGGCTTTGACACAGATACGCAGTATTTT.